These 5 T cell receptor beta chains were sequenced from one sample in a study of cytomegalovirus exposure and HLA in healthy donors. In the PCR, 60 Vbeta and 13 Jbeta primers were used. The protocol was immunoSEQ multiplex PCR, while the TCRdb copy is restricted to in-frame clones and leaves out a portion. The sample lists more than 90,000 clones; approximately 74% were seen once. Sequenced sample: PBMCs. The receptor source for this set is a woman between 50 and 59 years old in good health and CMV-seropositive.

The chain carries TRBV13 and TRBJ2-7, with 7 nucleotides matching TRBD1. The V segment lost 0 bases and the J segment 2 bases; nucleotides outside the gene matches: 10. Germline values: CDR1 PRHDT, CDR2 FYEKMQ (reference sequence). There are 17 residues in the CDR3. The CDR3 protein is CASSLGNRRQGAYEQYF. CDR3 nucleotides: TGTGCCAGCAGCTTAGGCAATCGAAGACAGGGAGCCTACGAGCAGTACTTC. Full variable domain (missing parts from reference TRBV13 and TRBJ2-7): AAGVIQSPRHLIKEKRETATLKCYPIPRHDTVYWYQQGPGQDPQFLISFYEKMQSDKGSIPDRFSAQQFSDYHSELNMSSLELGDSALYFCASSLGNRRQGAYEQYFGPGTRLTVT.

Here the CDR3 DNA reads TGTGCCAGCAGCTTAGCGGTGGGAGGGGCCTACGAGCAGTACTTC. Amino acids: CASSLAVGGAYEQYF. The V and J genes are TRBV7-2 and TRBJ2-7; 7 bases match TRBD2. The CDR3 loop spans 15 amino acids. Germline CDR1 reads SGHTA; CDR2 reads FQGNSA. V trimming: 0 bases; J trimming: 2 bases; junction bases outside the gene matches: 4.

J is TRBJ2-5 and V is TRBV15; TRBD2 might be the D (6 bases). The end of the DNA aligns better with TRBJ2-7, so the J call may be wrong. Germline CDR1 LNHNV, CDR2 YYDKDF (reference sequence). The CDR3 runs 13 residues. The CDR3 coding sequence is TGTGCCACCAGCACTCAGGGAGGCTACGAGCAGTACTTC. This gives the protein CATSTQGGYEQYF.

The chain has TRBV6-6 and TRBJ1-2; TRBD1 matches 9 bases. Trimming at V came to 2 bases and at J to 8 bases, leaving 12 bases not matched to a gene. Germline V gene lookup returns CDR1 MNHNY and CDR2 SVGAGI (reference sequence). This CDR3 has 16 residues. The CDR3 is CASSYGLEGQGLGYTF. The CDR3 nucleotides read TGTGCCAGCAGTTACGGGTTAGAGGGACAGGGCCTCGGCTACACCTTC.

This clone was counted only a few times. The chain couples TRBV6-5 to TRBJ1-3; D unresolved. The CDR3 has 15 residues. Germline CDR1 and CDR2: MNHEY and SVGAGI. V gave up 2 bases and J gave up 0 bases, with 8 bases separating them. CDR3: CASSYETGSGNTIYF. CDR3 nucleotide sequence: TGTGCCAGCAGTTACGAGACGGGCTCTGGAAACACCATATATTTT.